These 24 T cell receptor beta chains originate from one sample sequenced in a study of shared clonotypes between healthy human individuals. Libraries were prepared by immunoSEQ multiplex PCR; TCRdb keeps only in-frame clonotypes and omits some of them. The sample shows around 1.6 million clones, 95% to 99% of them seen only once. Sequencing was done on a sample of naive CD4+ T cells sorted from blood. Stated subset: CD45RA+ positively selected. The receptors come from a man aged 30 to 39 in good health.

Points on this clone: Other DNA sequences in the sample encode the same CDR3. The chain links TRBV18 to TRBJ1-5; D ambiguous. The CDR3 has 14 residues. Germline V gene sequence: CDR1 KGHSH, CDR2 LQKENI. V lost 2 bases and J 3 bases, leaving 8 bases between the germline ends. This CDR3 reads CASSPGSSNQPQHF. The CDR3 bases are TGTGCCAGCTCACCAGGGTCCTCCAATCAGCCCCAGCATTTT.

This chain connects TRBV14 to TRBJ2-7; 7 bases line up with TRBD1. V gave up 3 bases and J gave up 1 base; unmatched junction bases: 6. Germline V CDR1 and CDR2: SGHDN, FVKESK. CDR3 length: 15 residues. As DNA, the CDR3 is TGTGCCAGCAGCCACATGACAGGGTGGTCCTACGAGCAGTACTTC. It encodes CASSHMTGWSYEQYF.

This chain uses TRBV4-3 with TRBJ2-7; D is possibly TRBD1 (5 bases). V lost 0 bases, J lost 4 bases, and 16 bases lay in between. Germline CDR1 and CDR2: LGHNA and YSLEER. This CDR3 region has 16 residues. CDR3 DNA sequence: TGCGCCAGCAGCCAAGATCAAAGGGGAAATAGGTACGAGCAGTACTTC. Protein sequence: CASSQDQRGNRYEQYF.

The chain has TRBV7-8 and TRBJ1-5; D is undetermined. In germline, CDR1 is SGHVS, CDR2 FQNEAQ. This CDR3 has 14 residues. Trimming took 6 bases from V and 7 from J, leaving 16 bases between them. This CDR3 reads CASSSYGVRQPQHF. CDR3 sequence (DNA): TGTGCCAGCAGTTCTTACGGAGTGAGGCAGCCCCAGCATTTT.

The V gene is TRBV29-1, the J gene TRBJ2-2; TRBD1 matches at 10 bases. V shed 6 bases, J shed 7 bases, and the junction held 8 bases outside the gene matches. In germline, CDR1 is SQVTM, CDR2 ANQGSEA. The CDR3 has 14 amino acids. CDR3 bases: TGCAGCGTGCGCGGGACAGGGGTAAACGGGGAGCTGTTTTTT. This codes for CSVRGTGVNGELFF.

This clone showed up just once. This chain uses TRBV6-1 with TRBJ2-7; D gene unclear. Per the germline V gene, CDR1 is MNHNS and CDR2 is SASEGT. This CDR3 comprises 12 residues. Deletions cut 10 bases from V and 3 bases from J, with 13 bases between. CDR3: CATYSRYYEQYF. The CDR3 DNA sequence: TGTGCCACATACTCCCGGTACTACGAGCAGTACTTC.

V gene TRBV18 combines with J gene TRBJ2-5; D ambiguous. Germline CDR1 and CDR2: KGHSH and LQKENI. This CDR3 is 12 amino acids long. V shed 5 bases and J shed 5 bases, with 9 bases lying between them. In nucleotides, the CDR3 is TGTGCCAGCTCAATCGATCAGGAGACCCAGTACTTC. Its translation: CASSIDQETQYF.

V usage is TRBV7-2 and J usage is TRBJ1-1; no clear D gene. CDR3 size: 17 residues. CDR1 and CDR2 from the germline V gene are SGHTA and FQGNSA. The ends were cut back, 5 bases at V and 0 bases at J, with 19 bases in the middle. In DNA form, the CDR3 reads TGTGCCAGCAGCCCGCGACCTGGTAGGGTTATGAACACTGAAGCTTTCTTT. Translation gives CASSPRPGRVMNTEAFF.

This clone appeared a single time. This rearrangement joins TRBV7-8 to TRBJ1-2, with D tentatively TRBD1 (6 bases). Germline V gives CDR1 SGHVS, CDR2 FQNEAQ. There are 13 residues in the CDR3. The V end was cut by 5 bases, the J end by 5 bases, with 12 bases between. The CDR3 sequence: CASSLGQQYGYTF. CDR3 in DNA: TGTGCCAGCAGCCTAGGACAGCAATATGGCTACACCTTC.

The J gene is TRBJ2-7, the V gene TRBV29-1; no firm D call. From germline, CDR1 is SQVTM and CDR2 ANQGSEA. V gave up 4 bases and J gave up 3 bases, with 10 bases separating them. CDR3 size: 12 residues. CDR3 DNA: TGCAGCGTTGTAGACCAGAGCTACGAGCAGTACTTC. Its protein product is CSVVDQSYEQYF.

The chain employs TRBV6-5 and TRBJ2-1; D remains unclear. The CDR3 covers 12 residues. Deletions cut 7 bases from V and 3 bases from J, with 7 bases between. Per the germline V gene, CDR1 is MNHEY and CDR2 is SVGAGI. CDR3 loop: CASMDLYNEQFF. CDR3 nucleotide sequence: TGTGCCAGCATGGATCTCTACAATGAGCAGTTCTTC.

This chain uses TRBV7-6 with TRBJ2-7; no clear D. The V end lost 1 base, the J end lost 2 bases, and 6 bases lay between the germline ends. Germline V CDR1 and CDR2: SGHVS, FNYEAQ. The CDR3 is 13 amino acids. The CDR3 DNA is TGTGCCAGCAGCTTAGACCGAACCTACGAGCAGTACTTC. Translated, it gives CASSLDRTYEQYF.

The V gene is TRBV11-3, the J gene TRBJ2-7; 11 nucleotides match TRBD2. This CDR3 has 14 amino acids. The germline V gene has CDR1 SGHNT and CDR2 YENEEA. V lost 6 bases and J lost 5; bases outside the gene matches: 6. CDR3 in DNA: TGTGCCAGCAGTACTAGCGGGAGAACCAACGAGCAGTACTTC. Its protein product is CASSTSGRTNEQYF.

The sample holds one count of this clone. The chain recombines TRBV11-3 with TRBJ2-3; D is unresolved. Germline V gene data show CDR1 as SGHNT and CDR2 as YENEEA. The CDR3 contains 16 residues. Trimming left V 0 bases short and J 6 bases short, with 16 bases between. As DNA, the CDR3 is TGTGCCAGCAGCTTAGATGGCGTTGGGGATCCGGATACGCAGTATTTT. The encoded protein is CASSLDGVGDPDTQYF.

The chain has TRBV4-1 and TRBJ2-5; D not resolved. Germline loops: CDR1 MGHRA, CDR2 YSYEKL. V gave up 0 bases and J gave up 5 bases, with 7 bases separating them. The CDR3 contains 13 residues. The CDR3 DNA reads TGCGCCAGCAGCCAAGAGGGCCGGGAGACCCAGTACTTC. It encodes CASSQEGRETQYF.

The chain employs TRBV7-8 and TRBJ1-1; no reliable D call. Deletions cut 3 bases from V and 7 bases from J, with 12 bases between. The germline V gene encodes CDR1 SGHVS and CDR2 FQNEAQ. The CDR3 has 13 amino acids. DNA for the CDR3: TGTGCCAGCAGCTTTAAGGGTTTCGGTGAAGCTTTCTTT. Amino acids: CASSFKGFGEAFF.

The chain links TRBV5-1 to TRBJ2-7, with 7 bases lining up with TRBD2. V lost 3 bases, J lost 2 bases, and 11 bases stayed unmatched. This CDR3 has 16 residues. Germline CDR1 and CDR2: SGHRS and YFSETQ. Written as DNA, the CDR3 is TGCGCCAGCAGCTGGGAGGGTCGCCAGGCCCCCTACGAGCAGTACTTC. Encoded protein: CASSWEGRQAPYEQYF.

The CDR3 here is CASSGLAGGPWEQFF. The CDR3 coding sequence is TGTGCCAGCAGTGGACTAGCGGGAGGGCCATGGGAGCAGTTCTTC. This sequence joins TRBV6-1 and TRBJ2-1, with TRBD2 matching over 14 bases. The germline gives CDR1 MNHNS, CDR2 SASEGT. The CDR3 length is 15 residues. The ends lost 4 bases at V and 10 bases at J; junction bases unmatched: 6.

V usage is TRBV7-9 and J usage is TRBJ2-3; D ambiguous. The V end lost 5 bases, the J end lost 2 bases, and 11 bases lay between the germline ends. In germline, CDR1 is SEHNR, CDR2 FQNEAQ (reference sequence). The CDR3 sequence is 14 residues long. The CDR3, as DNA: TGTGCCAGCAGCCGTGACGGATACACAGATACGCAGTATTTT. This gives the protein CASSRDGYTDTQYF.

The chain is built from TRBV30 and TRBJ1-1; TRBD1 might be the D (5 bases). V was pared by 3 bases and J by 12 bases, with 32 bases between. CDR1 and CDR2 from the germline V gene are GTSNPN and SVGIG (reference sequence). The CDR3 spans 17 residues. The CDR3 nucleotides read TGTGCCTGGAGCCCGGACGTATCAGGGAGTCTGCAAACGTTTCCTTTCTTT. Its translation is CAWSPDVSGSLQTFPFF.

This clone was observed a single time. CDR3 DNA: TGCGCCAGCAGCCAAGAAAGGGGGAAGGGCAGTCCGGATACGCAGTATTTT. This translates into CASSQERGKGSPDTQYF. The chain is built from TRBV4-3 and TRBJ2-3, with D possibly TRBD1 on 6 matching bases. V was cut by 0 bases and J by 6 bases, with 19 bases left in between. Germline CDR1 is LGHNA and CDR2 is YSLEER. This CDR3 contains 17 residues.

The V and J genes are TRBV5-1 and TRBJ1-1; the match to TRBD1 covers 9 bases. V lost 0 bases, J lost 5 bases, and 8 bases stayed unmatched. CDR1 and CDR2 from the germline V gene are SGHRS and YFSETQ. CDR3 length equals 16 residues. CDR3 bases: TGCGCCAGCAGCTTGGGGGACAGGGCTCAGAGTACTGAAGCTTTCTTT. Its protein product is CASSLGDRAQSTEAFF.

The chain recombines TRBV6-6 with TRBJ2-5; D uncertain. Germline V gene sequence: CDR1 MNHNY, CDR2 SVGAGI (reference sequence). With 4 bases removed from V and 5 bases from J, the gap between germline ends came to 8 bases. The CDR3 is made up of 12 amino acids. Here the CDR3 reads CASSFRRETQYF. The CDR3 region has the DNA TGTGCCAGCAGTTTCCGAAGGGAGACCCAGTACTTC.

The chain joins TRBV5-4 to TRBJ1-1; unclear D gene. Germline assignment: CDR1 SGHNT and CDR2 YYREEE (reference sequence). Trimming stripped 0 bases from V and 7 bases from J, with 7 bases between. The CDR3 is 12 residues long. CDR3 region: CASSLDWNEAFF. The CDR3 DNA reads TGTGCCAGCAGCTTGGATTGGAATGAAGCTTTCTTT.